A selection of T cell receptor beta chains follows, all from one sample in a study of cytomegalovirus exposure and HLA in healthy donors. TCRdb's copy holds only in-frame clones and misses some; the assay was immunoSEQ multiplex PCR. Of about 200,000 clones listed, roughly 77% are singletons. The sequenced sample consisted of PBMCs. The receptors shown here come from a male donor in good health and CMV-seropositive. The CDR3 runs from the conserved cysteine through the conserved F or W. Each record gives: J gene, D gene, V gene, CDR3 length, CDR3 protein. D genes are given only for firm matches.

j_gene: TRBJ1-1
d_gene: -
v_gene: TRBV6-4
len: 15
CDR3aa: CASSERGGMNTEAFF

j_gene: TRBJ2-3
d_gene: TRBD2
v_gene: TRBV27
len: 17
CDR3aa: CASSLSLAGGYTDTQYF

j_gene: TRBJ2-7
d_gene: TRBD2
v_gene: TRBV9
len: 15
CDR3aa: CASSAPGTSVREQYF

j_gene: TRBJ2-4
d_gene: TRBD1
v_gene: TRBV7-9
len: 16
CDR3aa: CASSSRGTGGKNIQYF

j_gene: TRBJ1-2
d_gene: TRBD1
v_gene: TRBV7-2
len: 14
CDR3aa: CASSLEGQSKGYTF

j_gene: TRBJ2-7
d_gene: TRBD2
v_gene: TRBV7-2
len: 17
CDR3aa: CASSLTGTSGGSYEQYF

j_gene: TRBJ2-2
d_gene: TRBD1
v_gene: TRBV7-6
len: 17
CDR3aa: CASTPPAAGGGTGELFF

j_gene: TRBJ1-6
d_gene: -
v_gene: TRBV9
len: 16
CDR3aa: CASSGRGRGFDSPLHF

j_gene: TRBJ1-3
d_gene: -
v_gene: TRBV27
len: 14
CDR3aa: CASRDSSSGNTIYF

j_gene: TRBJ1-3
d_gene: TRBD1
v_gene: TRBV19
len: 17
CDR3aa: CASSILPTGRSGNTIYF

j_gene: TRBJ2-7
d_gene: TRBD1
v_gene: TRBV27
len: 15
CDR3aa: CASGLPGTGVYEQYF

j_gene: TRBJ2-7
d_gene: -
v_gene: TRBV7-3
len: 14
CDR3aa: CASSPSRVAYEQYF

j_gene: TRBJ2-5
d_gene: -
v_gene: TRBV20-1
len: 11
CDR3aa: CSAETRETQYF

j_gene: TRBJ2-7
d_gene: TRBD1
v_gene: TRBV6-5
len: 14
CDR3aa: CASSIGQGPYEQYF

j_gene: TRBJ1-5
d_gene: -
v_gene: TRBV7-8
len: 17
CDR3aa: CASSLGYRQYSNQPQHF

j_gene: TRBJ1-6
d_gene: -
v_gene: TRBV28
len: 11
CDR3aa: CASSPRSPLHF

j_gene: TRBJ2-2
d_gene: TRBD2
v_gene: TRBV28
len: 17
CDR3aa: CASSGLGGTSGTGELFF

j_gene: TRBJ2-7
d_gene: TRBD2
v_gene: TRBV5-6
len: 15
CDR3aa: CASNPGTTISYEQYF

j_gene: TRBJ2-1
d_gene: TRBD2
v_gene: TRBV25-1
len: 16
CDR3aa: CASSRHSGRASNEQFF

j_gene: TRBJ2-2
d_gene: TRBD1
v_gene: TRBV7-6
len: 16
CDR3aa: CASSLGTGADTGELFF

j_gene: TRBJ1-5
d_gene: TRBD1
v_gene: TRBV30
len: 14
CDR3aa: CAWSLQGKGQPQHF

j_gene: TRBJ2-2
d_gene: -
v_gene: TRBV28
len: 15
CDR3aa: CASTLRGRPSGELFF

j_gene: TRBJ1-5
d_gene: TRBD1
v_gene: TRBV30
len: 14
CDR3aa: CAWSVNRGSQPQHF

j_gene: TRBJ1-2
d_gene: -
v_gene: TRBV6-1
len: 13
CDR3aa: CASRADLNYGYTF

j_gene: TRBJ2-2
d_gene: -
v_gene: TRBV5-1
len: 16
CDR3aa: CASSLTGAFGTGELFF

j_gene: TRBJ2-6
d_gene: -
v_gene: TRBV13
len: 16
CDR3aa: CASRQNRHSGANVLTF

j_gene: TRBJ2-5
d_gene: TRBD2
v_gene: TRBV14
len: 15
CDR3aa: CASSRLAGPRETQYF

j_gene: TRBJ1-5
d_gene: TRBD1
v_gene: TRBV30
len: 14
CDR3aa: CAWSVNRGRQPQHF

j_gene: TRBJ2-5
d_gene: TRBD1
v_gene: TRBV5-6
len: 16
CDR3aa: CASSPVADRVEETQYF

j_gene: TRBJ1-5
d_gene: TRBD1
v_gene: TRBV9
len: 15
CDR3aa: CASSVGQGVNQPQHF

j_gene: TRBJ2-2
d_gene: -
v_gene: TRBV25-1
len: 15
CDR3aa: CASRPDRLNTGELFF

j_gene: TRBJ1-4
d_gene: TRBD1
v_gene: TRBV7-9
len: 14
CDR3aa: CASSPRTGSEKLFF

j_gene: TRBJ1-3
d_gene: -
v_gene: TRBV11-2
len: 14
CDR3aa: CASSLGGTGNTIYF

j_gene: TRBJ2-5
d_gene: -
v_gene: TRBV10-3
len: 15
CDR3aa: CAISLGGLGQETQYF

j_gene: TRBJ1-1
d_gene: -
v_gene: TRBV19
len: 18
CDR3aa: CASSIVSQASMADTEAFF

j_gene: TRBJ1-2
d_gene: TRBD1
v_gene: TRBV7-9
len: 14
CDR3aa: CASSLRDRDAGYTF

j_gene: TRBJ1-3
d_gene: -
v_gene: TRBV6-5
len: 13
CDR3aa: CASSPSPGNTIYF

j_gene: TRBJ2-3
d_gene: -
v_gene: TRBV5-1
len: 15
CDR3aa: CASSYRRGSTDTQYF

j_gene: TRBJ2-1
d_gene: TRBD2
v_gene: TRBV19
len: 18
CDR3aa: CASSIVSLLAYGSNEQFF

j_gene: TRBJ2-1
d_gene: TRBD2
v_gene: TRBV5-1
len: 16
CDR3aa: CASSLGVTSGGNEQFF

j_gene: TRBJ2-1
d_gene: TRBD2
v_gene: TRBV19
len: 16
CDR3aa: CASSSLLAGRTSEQFF

j_gene: TRBJ2-1
d_gene: TRBD2
v_gene: TRBV4-1
len: 16
CDR3aa: CASSQGGLAGYNEQFF

j_gene: TRBJ2-1
d_gene: TRBD2
v_gene: TRBV7-9
len: 14
CDR3aa: CASLNSGPYDEQFF

j_gene: TRBJ1-6
d_gene: TRBD1
v_gene: TRBV6-5
len: 13
CDR3aa: CAVKDRGNSPLHF

j_gene: TRBJ2-3
d_gene: -
v_gene: TRBV6-5
len: 14
CDR3aa: CASSAGTPIGEQYF

j_gene: TRBJ2-2
d_gene: -
v_gene: TRBV27
len: 14
CDR3aa: CASKDYAGTGELFF

j_gene: TRBJ1-2
d_gene: -
v_gene: TRBV27
len: 14
CDR3aa: CASSFSGERGGYTF

j_gene: TRBJ2-3
d_gene: TRBD2
v_gene: TRBV5-1
len: 14
CDR3aa: CASSPGGQGDTQYF

j_gene: TRBJ2-6
d_gene: -
v_gene: TRBV7-9
len: 18
CDR3aa: CSSSGSGTGFSGANVLTF